Following are 26 T cell receptor beta chains from one sample sequenced in a study of T-cell memory formation after mild COVID-19. TCRdb used MiXCR to reprocess the 5' RACE reads, holding one entry per CDR3 protein. Of some 200,000 distinct CDR3 sequences in the sample, 9.5% are singletons; the top ten hold 3.5% to 4%. Material: PBMCs or a T cell subset sorted from them (not recorded which). These receptors were collected from a man aged 18 to 35 who had mild COVID-19 (a few samples of this study predate the infection). Cell type and time point are not known.

This clonotype was recorded a few times. The rearrangement joins TRBV11-2 to TRBJ2-7; TRBD1 agrees at 7 bases. The germline V gene has CDR1 SGHAT and CDR2 FQNNGV. After removal of 3 bases from V and 4 bases from J, the junction contained 6 bases not matched to a gene. The CDR3 consists of 14 residues. The CDR3 nucleotides are TGTGCCAGCAGCTTGGAGACAGGGAGATACGAGCAGTACGTC. Its protein product is CASSLETGRYEQYV.

The rearrangement uses TRBV5-1 and TRBJ2-3; D ambiguous. CDR1 and CDR2 (germline): SGHRS, YFSETQ. CDR3 size: 12 residues. Trimming removed 4 bases at V and 5 bases at J, with 8 bases between. The CDR3 nucleotides read TGCGCCAGCAGCCCTCAGGAAGATACGCAGTATTTT. Residues: CASSPQEDTQYF.

The CDR3 reads CASSELRGSGYGYTF. CDR3 nucleotide sequence: TGTGCCAGCAGTGAGCTCAGGGGGTCGGGCTATGGCTACACCTTC. V and J are TRBV6-1 and TRBJ1-2; 7 nucleotides agree with TRBD1. Per the germline V gene, CDR1 is MNHNS and CDR2 is SASEGT. The CDR3 runs to 15 residues. V dropped 3 bases and J dropped 4; count of bases not matched to a gene: 8.

The V and J genes are TRBV20-1 and TRBJ1-4; TRBD1 is a possible D gene (5 bases). This CDR3 comprises 14 residues. The germline V gene has CDR1 DFQATT and CDR2 SNEGSKA (reference sequence). The V gene lost 5 bases and the J gene lost 4 bases, with 14 bases spanning the gap. CDR3 in amino acids: CSAGGTANNEKLFF. The CDR3 bases are TGCAGTGCTGGCGGGACGGCCAATAATGAAAAACTGTTTTTT.

The genes are TRBV6-6 and TRBJ1-6; D is unresolved. Germline-derived CDR1 and CDR2 are MNHNY and SVGAGI (reference sequence). The V and J ends lost 11 bases and 14 bases respectively, with 22 bases between them. The CDR3 covers 13 residues. As DNA, the CDR3 is TGTGCCGCCGGACGACCTGGGGAATCAACCCTCCACTTT. Its translation is CAAGRPGESTLHF.

This clonotype has more than one count but fewer than ten. The J gene is TRBJ1-1, the V gene TRBV29-1; unclear D gene. CDR1 is SQVTM, CDR2 ANQGSEA, per germline. This CDR3 has 10 amino acids. V lost 6 bases and J 4 bases, leaving 6 bases between the germline ends. CDR3 loop: CSVEVTEAFF. As DNA, the CDR3 is TGCAGCGTGGAGGTCACTGAAGCTTTCTTT.

V and J are TRBV19 and TRBJ2-2; 11 bases match TRBD1. The germline V gene has CDR1 LNHDA and CDR2 SQIVND (reference sequence). Losses at the gene ends were 10 bases for V and 7 bases for J; bases not matched to a gene: 14. The CDR3 spans 16 residues. CDR3 residues: CATQRTGGALGGELFF. The DNA for the CDR3 is TGTGCCACTCAAAGGACAGGGGGCGCATTAGGCGGGGAGCTGTTTTTT.

This clonotype was seen more than once but under ten times. The V and J genes are TRBV12-3 or TRBV12-4 and TRBJ2-1; no clear D. This CDR3 spans 12 amino acids. The germline V and J ends were trimmed by 2 bases and 7 bases, with 6 bases remaining between them. The CDR3 DNA sequence: TGTGCCAGCAGTTTAAACGATAATGAGCAGTTCTTC. Translating gives CASSLNDNEQFF.

This clonotype occurred a few times. This sequence joins TRBV4-2 and TRBJ1-2, with 7 bases lining up with TRBD1. Per the germline V gene, CDR1 is LGHNA and CDR2 is YNFKEQ. The CDR3 is 17 residues long. Losses at the gene ends were 4 bases for V and 4 bases for J; bases not matched to a gene: 15. The CDR3 region has the DNA TGTGCCAGCAGCCCCGTCTCCGGGGACAGCTTTAGCTATGGCTACACCTTC. Translation: CASSPVSGDSFSYGYTF.

This clonotype was counted only a few times. The chain recombines TRBV10-3 with TRBJ1-2; 10 nucleotides align to TRBD1. V shed 6 bases, J shed 6 bases, and the junction held 13 bases outside the gene matches. This CDR3 has 16 amino acids. CDR1 ENHRY and CDR2 SYGVKD come from the germline V gene. The CDR3 protein is CAISPSVGQGFHGYTF. CDR3 bases: TGTGCCATCAGCCCGAGTGTGGGACAGGGGTTTCATGGCTACACCTTC.

This clonotype was picked up a small number of times. The chain links TRBV3-1 to TRBJ1-2, with 7 bases identical to TRBD1. V lost 8 bases, J lost 4 bases, and 10 bases stayed unmatched. The CDR3 is 14 amino acids. The germline CDR1 and CDR2 sequences are LGHDT and YNNKEL (reference sequence). CDR3 bases: TGTGCCAGCGGCGAGACAGGGCAAAGCTATGGCTACACCTTC. Protein product: CASGETGQSYGYTF.

The chain links TRBV7-9 to TRBJ2-2, with no clear D. Trimming cost V 5 bases and J 2 bases, with 9 bases left between them. The CDR3 runs to 14 residues. Germline V gene lookup returns CDR1 SEHNR and CDR2 FQNEAQ (reference sequence). CDR3 in amino acids: CASSVHGNTGELFF. In DNA, the CDR3 is TGTGCCAGCAGCGTACATGGAAACACCGGGGAGCTGTTTTTT.

V and J are TRBV29-1 and TRBJ2-2; 8 nucleotides match TRBD1. Germline assignment: CDR1 SQVTM and CDR2 ANQGSEA. V was clipped by 6 bases and J by 1 base; unmatched bases: 1. This CDR3 comprises 13 residues. CDR3 amino acids: CSVDRGNTGELFF. The CDR3 nucleotides read TGCAGCGTAGACAGGGGGAACACCGGGGAGCTGTTTTTT.

This clonotype has a handful of counts. The chain has TRBV10-3 and TRBJ2-2; 7 bases match TRBD1. The V gene's germline CDR1 is ENHRY and CDR2 SYGVKD. This CDR3 is built from 14 residues. Germline trimming cut 3 bases from V and 3 bases from J; bases unmatched to any gene: 1. The DNA of the CDR3 is TGTGCCATCAGTGAAGACAGGGACACCGGGGAGCTGTTTTTT. Translated, it gives CAISEDRDTGELFF.

The V and J genes are TRBV5-5 and TRBJ2-1; D is tentatively TRBD1 or TRBD2 (6 bases each). The CDR3 length is 16 residues. The germline V gene has CDR1 SGHKS and CDR2 YYEKEE (reference sequence). V lost 0 bases and J lost 4, with 14 bases in between. CDR3 region: CASSLAGRGQYNEQFF. The CDR3 coding sequence is TGTGCCAGCAGCTTGGCGGGGCGGGGACAATACAATGAGCAGTTCTTC.

This clonotype was counted at least ten times. The rearrangement uses TRBV5-5 and TRBJ2-3, with 11 bases lining up with TRBD2. V was pared by 4 bases and J by 5 bases, with 18 bases of the junction left unmatched. CDR3 length: 19 residues. Per the germline V gene, CDR1 is SGHKS and CDR2 is YYEKEE (reference sequence). The CDR3 nucleotides read TGTGCCAGCAGCCCCGGACTAGCGGGTAAACTAGGCCTTCGAGATACGCAGTATTTT. Translating it yields CASSPGLAGKLGLRDTQYF.

In this sample, this clonotype turned up a few times. This chain uses TRBV7-2 with TRBJ2-5; TRBD1 or TRBD2 may be the D gene (5 bases each). This CDR3 region has 16 residues. Germline CDR1 and CDR2: SGHTA and FQGNSA. V was shortened by 5 bases and J by 9 bases, with 25 bases between the two germline ends. CDR3 bases: TGTGCCAGCAGCCCAGACGGGACCTTCTCTGCTCGGGCCCAGTACTTC. It codes for CASSPDGTFSARAQYF. The full variable domain, with the rest looked up from reference TRBV7-2 and TRBJ2-5, is GAGVSQSPSNKVTEKGKDVELRCDPISGHTALYWYRQSLGQGLEFLIYFQGNSAPDKSGLPSDRFSAERTGGSVSTLTIQRTQQEDSAVYLCASSPDGTFSARAQYFGPGTRLLVL.

This clonotype has a handful of counts. The genes are TRBV7-2 and TRBJ1-1, with TRBD1 identical over 12 bases. The CDR3 contains 15 residues. CDR1 SGHTA and CDR2 FQGNSA come from the germline V gene. V was clipped by 8 bases and J by 8 bases; unmatched bases: 12. This chain's CDR3 is CASRVSGTGGAEAFF. CDR3 nucleotides: TGTGCCAGCCGAGTATCCGGGACAGGGGGCGCGGAAGCTTTCTTT.

This clonotype was detected many times. This chain connects TRBV20-1 to TRBJ2-7, with D perhaps assigned TRBD1 or TRBD2 (5 bases each). This CDR3 comprises 15 residues. Germline CDR1 and CDR2: DFQATT and SNEGSKA (reference sequence). Trimming cost V 0 bases and J 5 bases, with 17 bases left between them. The CDR3 DNA reads as TGCAGTGCTAGAGATCTGTCAGGGCCGGGGAACGAGCAGTACTTC. Translated: CSARDLSGPGNEQYF.

This clonotype has a count of ten or more. J is TRBJ2-5 and V is TRBV18; 8 nucleotides match TRBD1. The germline gives CDR1 KGHSH, CDR2 LQKENI. The V gene end was trimmed by 2 bases and the J gene end by 1 base; junction bases not matched to a gene: 3. CDR3 length equals 15 residues. DNA for the CDR3: TGTGCCAGCTCACCATCGGACAGGGCCCAAGAGACCCAGTACTTC. As protein: CASSPSDRAQETQYF.

This clonotype was found a few times. This rearrangement joins TRBV5-4 to TRBJ2-1; 11 bases map to TRBD2. This CDR3 has 15 amino acids. V gave up 4 bases and J gave up 5 bases; unmatched junction bases: 5. The germline V gene encodes CDR1 SGHNT and CDR2 YYREEE (reference sequence). The chain's CDR3 is CASSLTSGANNEQFF. The CDR3 DNA follows: TGTGCCAGCAGCCTGACTAGCGGGGCTAACAATGAGCAGTTCTTC.

V gene TRBV7-2 combines with J gene TRBJ2-3, with 9 bases lining up with TRBD2. Germline loops: CDR1 SGHTA, CDR2 FQGNSA. Trimming at V came to 5 bases and at J to 2 bases, leaving 8 bases not matched to a gene. CDR3 length: 16 residues. The CDR3 DNA reads as TGTGCCAGCAGCCTCAGAGCGGGGGGTATCACAGATACGCAGTATTTT. This translates into CASSLRAGGITDTQYF.

This clonotype was seen more than once but under ten times. The chain is built from TRBV14 and TRBJ2-1; unclear D gene. The CDR3 spans 15 residues. Germline lookup yields CDR1 SGHDN and CDR2 FVKESK. V gave up 4 bases and J gave up 6 bases, with 16 bases separating them. CDR3 sequence: CASSPPLGSSNEQFF. Written as DNA, the CDR3 is TGTGCCAGCAGCCCCCCTCTCGGGTCCAGCAATGAGCAGTTCTTC.

This clonotype was seen more than once but under ten times. The gene calls are TRBV6-2 or TRBV6-3 and TRBJ2-5; D is undetermined. V lost 6 bases and J 7 bases, leaving 18 bases between the germline ends. Germline V gene lookup returns CDR1 MNHEY and CDR2 SVGEGT. The CDR3 is 14 amino acids. The CDR3 loop reads CASSRDLSSGTQYF. The DNA for the CDR3 is TGTGCCAGCAGCCGAGACCTCTCGTCGGGGACCCAGTACTTC.

This clonotype has more than one count but fewer than ten. The gene calls are TRBV7-8 and TRBJ2-2, with 12 bases identical to TRBD2. The V gene's germline CDR1 is SGHVS and CDR2 FQNEAQ. CDR3 length: 14 residues. Trimming at V came to 6 bases and at J to 10 bases, leaving 6 bases not matched to a gene. CDR3: CASSFRLAGAELFF. In DNA, the CDR3 is TGTGCCAGCAGTTTCAGACTAGCGGGAGCGGAGCTGTTTTTT.

This chain uses TRBV19 with TRBJ2-3; TRBD2 aligns across 7 bases. The length of the CDR3 is 15 residues. The V gene's germline CDR1 is LNHDA and CDR2 SQIVND (reference sequence). Trimming cost V 10 bases and J 0 bases; bases outside gene matches: 10. The CDR3 protein is CATAPRGTSTDTQYF. As DNA, the CDR3 is TGTGCCACCGCGCCGCGGGGGACTAGCACAGATACGCAGTATTTT.